This entry describes one T cell receptor (beta chain). The antigen is undetermined. The sample comes from a study of OX40 agonist ivuxolimab in advanced cancers. Study outcomes and limitations: With doses of 0.1 to 3.0 mg/kg, CD4+ and CD8+ blood T cells had undergone clonal expansion by week 6.

Here immunoSEQ multiplex PCR was the method, and the copy in TCRdb shows in-frame clones only, minus some. Here the sample spans about 81,000 clones, about 86% being singletons. Germline V gene sequence: CDR1 SNHLY, CDR2 FYNNEI. V dropped 7 bases and J dropped 6 bases, with 12 bases sitting between them. The CDR3 length is 13 residues. The source of this sequence is an adult with an advanced solid tumor such as melanoma, head and neck, liver or kidney cancer. The sequenced sample was CD4+ or CD8+ T cells sorted from blood, obtained in a trial of the OX40 agonist ivuxolimab. The rearrangement uses TRBV2 and TRBJ2-2, with a tentative D call TRBD1 (6 bases). CDR3 in DNA: TGTGCCAGCATTCAGGGGTCTGCCGGGGAGCTGTTTTTT. It yields the protein CASIQGSAGELFF.